One and the same sample provided the 5 T cell receptor beta chains below, sequenced in a study of blood T cell repertoires in COVID-19. Repertoires were generated with immunoSEQ multiplex PCR, while TCRdb's copy carries only in-frame clones and drops some. Among approximately 350,000 clones listed, around 90% were seen once. The sequencing sample was made of peripheral blood. The source is a man aged 40-55 years with acute or convalescent COVID-19.

The gene calls are TRBV3-1 (or the pseudogene TRBV3-2) and TRBJ2-7; TRBD1 agrees at 8 bases. Per the germline V gene, CDR1 is LGHDT and CDR2 is YNNKEL (reference sequence). V shed 3 bases and J 6 bases; nucleotides not matched to a gene: 10. The CDR3 is 15 residues long. Written as DNA, the CDR3 is TGTGCCAGCAGCCAGAGCGCAGGGGGCGTTGTCGAGCAGTACTTC. Encoded protein: CASSQSAGGVVEQYF.

CDR3 amino acids: CASSLGREGEAFF. The DNA of the CDR3 is TGTGCCAGCAGCTTAGGGAGGGAAGGGGAAGCTTTCTTT. V gene TRBV7-6 combines with J gene TRBJ1-1; D is uncertain. The CDR3 extends over 13 amino acids. Germline-derived CDR1 and CDR2 are SGHVS and FNYEAQ. V was shortened by 1 base and J by 8 bases, with 11 bases between the two germline ends.

The chain employs TRBV5-5 and TRBJ1-5; D perhaps matches TRBD1 (5 bases). CDR1 is SGHKS and CDR2 is YYEKEE in the germline V gene (reference sequence). V was pared by 1 base and J by 11 bases, with 16 bases between. The length of the CDR3 is 14 residues. The CDR3 DNA is TGTGCCAGCAGCTTGTCCCAGGGAAGTGAGGCCCAGCATTTT. It translates to CASSLSQGSEAQHF.

J is TRBJ2-7 and V is TRBV3-1 (or the pseudogene TRBV3-2); the D is unclear. The germline V gene encodes CDR1 LGHDT and CDR2 YNNKEL (reference sequence). This CDR3 spans 11 amino acids. V was pared by 3 bases and J by 3 bases, with 3 bases between. CDR3 sequence reads: CASSHSYEQYF. The CDR3 DNA follows: TGTGCCAGCAGCCATAGCTACGAGCAGTACTTC.

This clone was seen once. This rearrangement joins TRBV18 to TRBJ1-5; the D gene is possibly TRBD1 (5 bases). Germline lookup yields CDR1 KGHSH and CDR2 LQKENI. There are 14 residues in the CDR3. Trimming stripped 3 bases from V and 6 bases from J, with 12 bases between. The CDR3 protein is CASSPRGSGQPQHF. DNA for the CDR3: TGTGCCAGCTCACCGAGGGGTAGCGGTCAGCCCCAGCATTTT.